A selection of T cell receptor beta chains follows, all from one sample in a study of cytomegalovirus exposure and HLA in healthy donors. Method: immunoSEQ multiplex PCR; TCRdb's copy keeps in-frame clones and lacks some. Here the sample spans some 79,000 clones, 60% to 85% being singletons. The sample comprised PBMCs. These TCRs come from a male donor in good health and CMV-seropositive. Each CDR3 is given with its conserved first and last residue. The order of the fields is CDR3 protein, CDR3 DNA, D gene, clone size, J gene, V gene. A D gene is named only where the DNA matches it firmly. Clone size appears in some rows only: once, few, many, or a class for an expanded clone.

CDR3 protein: CASSPLAGGGEQFF
CDR3 DNA: TGTGCCAGCTCACCGCTAGCGGGGGGTGGTGAGCAGTTCTTC
D gene: TRBD2
clone size: -
J gene: TRBJ2-1
V gene: TRBV18

CDR3 protein: CASRKGTSGGSYEQYF
CDR3 DNA: TGTGCCAGCAGGAAGGGGACTAGCGGGGGTTCCTACGAGCAGTACTTC
D gene: TRBD2
clone size: -
J gene: TRBJ2-7
V gene: TRBV5-4

CDR3 protein: CASSQEAATGVHEQFF
CDR3 DNA: TGTGCCAGCAGCCAAGAGGCGGCTACCGGGGTACATGAGCAGTTCTTC
D gene: -
clone size: -
J gene: TRBJ2-1
V gene: TRBV4-2

CDR3 protein: CASSPGTSGLNNEQFF
CDR3 DNA: TGTGCCAGCAGCCCTGGGACTAGCGGGCTTAACAATGAGCAGTTCTTC
D gene: TRBD2
clone size: few
J gene: TRBJ2-1
V gene: TRBV11-3

CDR3 protein: CASDIGETQYF
CDR3 DNA: TGTGCCAGCGACATAGGCGAGACCCAGTACTTC
D gene: -
clone size: -
J gene: TRBJ2-5
V gene: TRBV2

CDR3 protein: CAWRAMNTEAFF
CDR3 DNA: TGTGCCTGGAGGGCAATGAACACTGAAGCTTTCTTT
D gene: -
clone size: -
J gene: TRBJ1-1
V gene: TRBV30

CDR3 protein: CASSLEVQGHYGYTF
CDR3 DNA: TGCGCCAGCAGCTTGGAAGTGCAGGGGCACTATGGCTACACCTTC
D gene: -
clone size: -
J gene: TRBJ1-2
V gene: TRBV5-1

CDR3 protein: CASSSPGTAYSTGELFF
CDR3 DNA: TGTGCCAGCAGCTCACCTGGGACAGCCTATTCCACCGGGGAGCTGTTTTTT
D gene: TRBD1
clone size: once
J gene: TRBJ2-2
V gene: TRBV28

CDR3 protein: CASSPRSSSVREQFF
CDR3 DNA: TGTGCCAGCAGCCCCCGCTCCTCTAGCGTCCGTGAGCAGTTCTTC
D gene: -
clone size: -
J gene: TRBJ2-1
V gene: TRBV11-3

CDR3 protein: CASNRQGGLQETQYF
CDR3 DNA: TGTGCCAGCAACCGACAGGGGGGCCTTCAAGAGACCCAGTACTTC
D gene: TRBD1
clone size: -
J gene: TRBJ2-5
V gene: TRBV7-2

CDR3 protein: CASSLEGRVREYF
CDR3 DNA: TGTGCCAGCAGCTTAGAGGGCAGGGTAAGGGAGTACTTC
D gene: -
clone size: -
J gene: TRBJ2-7
V gene: TRBV7-2

CDR3 protein: CASSLVAGEFGAFF
CDR3 DNA: TGTGCCAGCAGCTTAGTGGCAGGGGAATTTGGGGCTTTCTTT
D gene: -
clone size: -
J gene: TRBJ1-1
V gene: TRBV7-8

CDR3 protein: CASSPGEGSPLHF
CDR3 DNA: TGTGCCAGCAGCCCCGGGGAGGGTTCACCCCTCCACTTT
D gene: -
clone size: -
J gene: TRBJ1-6
V gene: TRBV7-8

CDR3 protein: CASSELGQQETQYF
CDR3 DNA: TGTGCCAGCAGTGAATTGGGACAGCAAGAGACCCAGTACTTC
D gene: TRBD1
clone size: -
J gene: TRBJ2-5
V gene: TRBV27

CDR3 protein: CASSVGTGGPGNEQFF
CDR3 DNA: TGTGCCAGCAGCGTAGGGACGGGGGGGCCAGGCAATGAGCAGTTCTTC
D gene: TRBD2
clone size: once
J gene: TRBJ2-1
V gene: TRBV9

CDR3 protein: CASSRSSRGYTF
CDR3 DNA: TGTGCCAGCAGTCGGTCTTCTCGGGGCTACACCTTC
D gene: -
clone size: -
J gene: TRBJ1-2
V gene: TRBV28

CDR3 protein: CASSVEDGRAPGDTQYF
CDR3 DNA: TGTGCCAGCAGCGTAGAGGACGGGAGGGCCCCGGGGGATACGCAGTATTTT
D gene: TRBD2
clone size: few
J gene: TRBJ2-3
V gene: TRBV9

CDR3 protein: CASSLGPSGPYEQYF
CDR3 DNA: TGCGCCAGCAGCTTGGGGCCTAGCGGCCCCTACGAGCAGTACTTC
D gene: TRBD2
clone size: -
J gene: TRBJ2-7
V gene: TRBV5-1

CDR3 protein: CASSLASGTQYF
CDR3 DNA: TGTGCCAGCAGCTTGGCCTCGGGGACCCAGTACTTC
D gene: -
clone size: -
J gene: TRBJ2-5
V gene: TRBV5-6

CDR3 protein: CASSSNPNLQGLKAFF
CDR3 DNA: TGTGCCAGCAGCTCCAACCCAAATCTACAGGGGCTCAAAGCTTTCTTT
D gene: TRBD1
clone size: -
J gene: TRBJ1-1
V gene: TRBV7-2

CDR3 protein: CASSFGQEANYGYTF
CDR3 DNA: TGTGCCAGCAGTTTCGGACAGGAGGCTAACTATGGCTACACCTTC
D gene: TRBD1
clone size: -
J gene: TRBJ1-2
V gene: TRBV27

CDR3 protein: CASSAWGDSYNSPLHF
CDR3 DNA: TGTGCCAGTAGTGCGTGGGGGGACTCCTATAATTCACCCCTCCACTTT
D gene: -
clone size: -
J gene: TRBJ1-6
V gene: TRBV19

CDR3 protein: CASRTQPGLALAWETQYF
CDR3 DNA: TGTGCCAGCAGGACGCAACCGGGACTAGCGTTGGCTTGGGAGACCCAGTACTTC
D gene: TRBD2
clone size: -
J gene: TRBJ2-5
V gene: TRBV27

CDR3 protein: CASSPELLNTEAFF
CDR3 DNA: TGTGCCAGCAGCCCGGAGCTTTTGAACACTGAAGCTTTCTTT
D gene: -
clone size: once
J gene: TRBJ1-1
V gene: TRBV7-2

CDR3 protein: CASNLKLAGWVGQYF
CDR3 DNA: TGTGCCAGCAACTTGAAACTAGCGGGATGGGTCGGGCAGTACTTC
D gene: TRBD2
clone size: -
J gene: TRBJ2-7
V gene: TRBV28

CDR3 protein: CASSSTGQGASPLHF
CDR3 DNA: TGTGCCAGCAGCTCGACGGGACAGGGGGCCTCACCCCTCCACTTT
D gene: TRBD1
clone size: -
J gene: TRBJ1-6
V gene: TRBV11-1

CDR3 protein: CASSVGWRGPGQGYNEQFF
CDR3 DNA: TGTGCCAGTAGTGTAGGTTGGCGGGGGCCGGGACAGGGATACAATGAGCAGTTCTTC
D gene: TRBD1
clone size: -
J gene: TRBJ2-1
V gene: TRBV19

CDR3 protein: CASRHPLVFPHEQYF
CDR3 DNA: TGTGCCAGCAGGCATCCCTTAGTTTTTCCCCACGAGCAGTACTTC
D gene: -
clone size: few
J gene: TRBJ2-7
V gene: TRBV11-2

CDR3 protein: CASYEAGGYGYTF
CDR3 DNA: TGTGCCAGTTACGAGGCAGGGGGCTATGGCTACACCTTC
D gene: TRBD1
clone size: -
J gene: TRBJ1-2
V gene: TRBV28

CDR3 protein: CSVEVLSGELFF
CDR3 DNA: TGCAGCGTTGAAGTATTATCCGGGGAGCTGTTTTTT
D gene: -
clone size: -
J gene: TRBJ2-2
V gene: TRBV29-1

CDR3 protein: CASSPLSSGTNNEQFF
CDR3 DNA: TGTGCCAGCAGCCCTCTTAGTAGCGGAACGAACAATGAGCAGTTCTTC
D gene: -
clone size: -
J gene: TRBJ2-1
V gene: TRBV7-9

CDR3 protein: CASSQDPQPVYGYTF
CDR3 DNA: TGCGCCAGCAGCCAAGATCCACAGCCAGTCTATGGCTACACCTTC
D gene: -
clone size: -
J gene: TRBJ1-2
V gene: TRBV4-3

CDR3 protein: CASAFKWPRERKKLFF
CDR3 DNA: TGTGCCAGCGCCTTTAAATGGCCCCGTGAGAGGAAAAAACTGTTTTTT
D gene: -
clone size: -
J gene: TRBJ1-4
V gene: TRBV11-2

CDR3 protein: CASSVGEGCPIYF
CDR3 DNA: TGTGCCAGCAGCGTAGGGGAGGGGTGCCCAATATATTTT
D gene: -
clone size: -
J gene: TRBJ1-3
V gene: TRBV9

CDR3 protein: CASSQVTGFLGEQYF
CDR3 DNA: TGCGCCAGCAGCCAAGTCACAGGGTTTTTGGGCGAGCAGTACTTC
D gene: -
clone size: -
J gene: TRBJ2-7
V gene: TRBV4-1

CDR3 protein: CASSRILAGGSNEQFF
CDR3 DNA: TGCGCCAGCAGCCGAATACTAGCGGGGGGCTCCAATGAGCAGTTCTTC
D gene: TRBD2
clone size: -
J gene: TRBJ2-1
V gene: TRBV4-1

CDR3 protein: CASSSPPTWTGITGELFF
CDR3 DNA: TGTGCCAGCAGTTCCCCACCAACTTGGACAGGGATAACCGGGGAGCTGTTTTTT
D gene: TRBD1
clone size: few
J gene: TRBJ2-2
V gene: TRBV28

CDR3 protein: CARRQLPISGRFPKILAKNIQYF
CDR3 DNA: TGTGCCAGAAGACAACTCCCGATTAGCGGGAGGTTTCCCAAAATACTAGCCAAAAACATTCAGTACTTC
D gene: TRBD2
clone size: -
J gene: TRBJ2-4
V gene: TRBV5-3

CDR3 protein: CASSVTGGQYTGELFF
CDR3 DNA: TGTGCCAGCAGCGTGACGGGGGGGCAGTACACCGGGGAGCTGTTTTTT
D gene: TRBD2
clone size: -
J gene: TRBJ2-2
V gene: TRBV9

CDR3 protein: CAWSVRRVYAGELFF
CDR3 DNA: TGTGCCTGGAGTGTACGGAGGGTTTACGCCGGGGAGCTGTTTTTT
D gene: -
clone size: -
J gene: TRBJ2-2
V gene: TRBV30

CDR3 protein: CASSVTGGGSGANVLTF
CDR3 DNA: TGTGCCAGCAGTGTGACAGGGGGTGGCTCTGGGGCCAACGTCCTGACTTTC
D gene: TRBD1
clone size: -
J gene: TRBJ2-6
V gene: TRBV28

CDR3 protein: CASSQGTEASDEKLFF
CDR3 DNA: TGTGCCAGCAGCCAAGGGACAGAAGCGTCGGATGAAAAACTGTTTTTT
D gene: -
clone size: -
J gene: TRBJ1-4
V gene: TRBV4-2